The present T cell receptor (beta chain) was sequenced within a study of shared T cell receptors in the human thymus. This clone was found a few times. Per the germline V gene, CDR1 is MGHRA and CDR2 is YSYEKL. The CDR3 runs to 15 residues. Trimming at V came to 1 base and at J to 8 bases, leaving 4 bases not matched to a gene. TCRdb's table, derived via immunoSEQ multiplex PCR, lists solely in-frame clones and lacks some. Of roughly 560,000 clones detected, 75% to 85% appear once; the ten largest clones hold 0.01% to 0.015%. These data were also filed under a second study, of human thymus T cells. That publication notes: Corrective heart surgery yielded resections, and these provided the thymus tissue.

The chain links TRBV4-1 to TRBJ2-1, with 11 nucleotides matching TRBD2. The sequenced material came from thymocytes. This sequence was found in a boy under two years old with a congenital heart defect. CDR3: CASSQATSGSDEQFF. The CDR3 region has the DNA TGCGCCAGCAGCCAAGCTACTAGCGGGAGCGATGAGCAGTTCTTC.